This T cell receptor (beta chain) stems from a study of neurological immune-mediated disorders. Whole-study findings and limits: Across subjects, no CDR3 amino acid sequence appeared in expanded clones of more than one subject, a finding that suggested private repertoires in all groups. Patients with HTLV-1-associated myelopathy had the highest level of TCR clonal expansion, whereas patients with multiple sclerosis had the lowest level, falling beneath the level found in healthy controls.

This clonotype was observed many times. The antigen is unknown. The method for making cDNA was 5'RACE, and it used 10-nucleotide random UMIs. TCRdb itself ran the 5' RACE reads through MiXCR, one entry per CDR3 protein. The data contain 69,000 or so distinct CDR3 sequences, 4.5% to 6% of them singletons. The sample was PBMCs. This TCR came from a woman aged 70-85 years with multiple sclerosis.

CDR3 coding DNA: TGCAGTGCCCCCGGGACAGGGACCAATGAGCAGTTCTTC. It codes for CSAPGTGTNEQFF. The chain is built from TRBV20-1 and TRBJ2-1; 9 positions agree with TRBD1. CDR3 length equals 13 residues. The V segment lost 6 bases and the J segment 6 bases; nucleotides outside the gene matches: 6. Germline V gene sequence: CDR1 DFQATT, CDR2 SNEGSKA (reference sequence).